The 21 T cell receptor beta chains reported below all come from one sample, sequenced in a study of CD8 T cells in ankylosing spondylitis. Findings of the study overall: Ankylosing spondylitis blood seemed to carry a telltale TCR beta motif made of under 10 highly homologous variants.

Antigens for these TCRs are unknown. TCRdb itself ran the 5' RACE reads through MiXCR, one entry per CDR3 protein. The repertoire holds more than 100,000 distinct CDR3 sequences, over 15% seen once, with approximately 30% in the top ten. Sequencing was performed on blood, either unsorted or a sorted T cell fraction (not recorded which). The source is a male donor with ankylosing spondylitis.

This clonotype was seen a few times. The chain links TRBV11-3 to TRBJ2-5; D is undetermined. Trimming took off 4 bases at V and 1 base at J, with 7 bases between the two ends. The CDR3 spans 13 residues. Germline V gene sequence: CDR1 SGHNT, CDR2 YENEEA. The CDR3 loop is CASSSLIQETQYF. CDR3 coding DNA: TGTGCCAGCAGCTCGCTTATCCAAGAGACCCAGTACTTC.

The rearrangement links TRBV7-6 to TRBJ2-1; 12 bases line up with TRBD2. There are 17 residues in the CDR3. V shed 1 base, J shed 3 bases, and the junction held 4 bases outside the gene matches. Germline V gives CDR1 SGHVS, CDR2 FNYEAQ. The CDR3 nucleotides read TGTGCCAGCAGCTTAGAAAGGACTAGCGGGGACTACAATGAGCAGTTCTTC. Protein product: CASSLERTSGDYNEQFF.

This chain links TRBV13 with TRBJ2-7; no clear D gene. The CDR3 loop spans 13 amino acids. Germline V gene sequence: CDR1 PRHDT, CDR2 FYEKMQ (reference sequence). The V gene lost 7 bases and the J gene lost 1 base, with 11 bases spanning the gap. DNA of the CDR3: TGTGCCAGCACCTACAAAGATTCCTACGAGCAGTACTTC. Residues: CASTYKDSYEQYF.

The CDR3 DNA reads TGTGCCAGCAGCCCCAGCGGAGCCTACTACGAGCAGTACTTC. Its translation: CASSPSGAYYEQYF. The chain joins TRBV12-3 or TRBV12-4 to TRBJ2-7; the D gene is possibly TRBD2 (5 bases). The ends were cut back, 6 bases at V and 3 bases at J, with 15 bases in the middle. CDR3 length: 14 amino acids.

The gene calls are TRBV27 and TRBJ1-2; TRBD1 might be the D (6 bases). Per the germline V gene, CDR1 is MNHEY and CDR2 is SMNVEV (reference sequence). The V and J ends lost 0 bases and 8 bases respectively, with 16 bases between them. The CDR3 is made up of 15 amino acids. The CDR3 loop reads CASSLSRGWYHGYTF. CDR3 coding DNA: TGTGCCAGCAGTTTATCCAGGGGATGGTATCACGGCTACACCTTC.

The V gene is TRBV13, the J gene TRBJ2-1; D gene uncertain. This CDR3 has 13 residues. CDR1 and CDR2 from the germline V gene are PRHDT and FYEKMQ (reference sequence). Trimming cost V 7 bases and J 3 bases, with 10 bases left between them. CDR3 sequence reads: CASTQAIYNEQFF. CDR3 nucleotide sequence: TGTGCCAGCACGCAGGCAATCTACAATGAGCAGTTCTTC.

The CDR3 region is CATSDASDNRDEQFF. The CDR3 DNA is TGTGCCACCAGTGATGCTAGCGATAATAGGGATGAGCAGTTCTTC. The V and J genes are TRBV24-1 and TRBJ2-1, with D maybe TRBD2 (6 bases). V lost 3 bases and J 8 bases, leaving 16 bases between the germline ends. Germline V CDR1 and CDR2: KGHDR, SFDVKD. The CDR3 loop spans 15 amino acids.

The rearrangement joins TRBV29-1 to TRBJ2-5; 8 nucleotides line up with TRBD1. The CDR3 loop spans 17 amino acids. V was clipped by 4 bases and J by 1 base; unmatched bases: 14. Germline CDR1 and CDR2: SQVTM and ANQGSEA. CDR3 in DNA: TGCAGCGTTGGATTTATATGGGGCAGGGGGCGCCAAGAGACCCAGTACTTC. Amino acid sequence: CSVGFIWGRGRQETQYF. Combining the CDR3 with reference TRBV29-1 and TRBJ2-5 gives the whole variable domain SAVISQKPSRDICQRGTSLTIQCQVDSQVTMMFWYRQQPGQSLTLIATANQGSEATYESGFVIDKFPISRPNLTFSTLTVSNMSPEDSSIYLCSVGFIWGRGRQETQYFGPGTRLLVL.

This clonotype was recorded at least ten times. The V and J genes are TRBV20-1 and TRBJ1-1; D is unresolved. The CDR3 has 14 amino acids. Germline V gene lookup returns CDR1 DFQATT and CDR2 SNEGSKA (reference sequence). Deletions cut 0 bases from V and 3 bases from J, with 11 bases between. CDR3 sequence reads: CSARDGDIYTEAFF. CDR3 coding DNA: TGCAGTGCTAGAGATGGGGATATCTACACTGAAGCTTTCTTT.

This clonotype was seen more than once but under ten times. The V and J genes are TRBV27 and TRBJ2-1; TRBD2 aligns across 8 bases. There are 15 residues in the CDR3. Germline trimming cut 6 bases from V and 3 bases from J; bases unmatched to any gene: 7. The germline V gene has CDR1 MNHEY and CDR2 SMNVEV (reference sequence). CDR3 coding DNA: TGTGCCAGCAGCACCGGGACTAGAAACTACAATGAGCAGTTCTTC. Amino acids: CASSTGTRNYNEQFF.

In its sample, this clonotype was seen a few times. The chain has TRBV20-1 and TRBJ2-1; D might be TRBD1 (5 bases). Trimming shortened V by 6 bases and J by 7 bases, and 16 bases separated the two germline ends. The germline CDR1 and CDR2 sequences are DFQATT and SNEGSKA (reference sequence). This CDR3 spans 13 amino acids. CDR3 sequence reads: CSANQIDSNEQFF. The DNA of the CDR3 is TGCAGTGCAAACCAAATCGACAGTAATGAGCAGTTCTTC.

The CDR3 region has the DNA TGCAGTGCTAGAGATCTGGGGCAGACGCAAGAGACCCAGTACTTC. It yields the protein CSARDLGQTQETQYF. V and J are TRBV20-1 and TRBJ2-5; D might be TRBD1 (5 bases). Germline CDR1 and CDR2: DFQATT and SNEGSKA (reference sequence). The CDR3 contains 15 residues. V was clipped by 0 bases and J by 2 bases, with 13 bases between them.

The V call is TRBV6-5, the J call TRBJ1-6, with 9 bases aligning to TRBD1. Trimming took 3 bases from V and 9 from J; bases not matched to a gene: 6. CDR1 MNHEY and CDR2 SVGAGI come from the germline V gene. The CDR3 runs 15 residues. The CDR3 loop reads CASSYQDRGGSPLHF. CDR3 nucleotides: TGTGCCAGCAGTTATCAGGACAGGGGTGGTTCACCCCTCCACTTT.

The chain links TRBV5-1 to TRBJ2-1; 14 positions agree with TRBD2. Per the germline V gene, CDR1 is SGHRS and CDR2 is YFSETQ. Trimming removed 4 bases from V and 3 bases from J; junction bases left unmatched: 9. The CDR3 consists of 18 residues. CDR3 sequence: CASSHTTSGRARYNEQFF. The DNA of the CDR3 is TGCGCCAGCAGCCATACGACTAGCGGGAGGGCCCGCTACAATGAGCAGTTCTTC.

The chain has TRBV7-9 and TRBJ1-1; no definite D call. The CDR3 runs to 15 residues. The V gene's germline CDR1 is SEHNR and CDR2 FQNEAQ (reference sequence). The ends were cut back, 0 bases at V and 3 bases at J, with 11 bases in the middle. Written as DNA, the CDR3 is TGTGCCAGCAGCTTAGCCGCAGCGCTAGACACTGAAGCTTTCTTT. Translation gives CASSLAAALDTEAFF.

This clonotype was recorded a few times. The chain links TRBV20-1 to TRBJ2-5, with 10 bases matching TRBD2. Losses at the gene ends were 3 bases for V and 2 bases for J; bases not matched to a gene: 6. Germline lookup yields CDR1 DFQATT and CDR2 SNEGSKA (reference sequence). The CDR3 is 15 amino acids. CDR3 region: CSASPQLAGQETQYF. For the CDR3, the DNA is TGCAGTGCTAGCCCCCAACTAGCGGGGCAAGAGACCCAGTACTTC.

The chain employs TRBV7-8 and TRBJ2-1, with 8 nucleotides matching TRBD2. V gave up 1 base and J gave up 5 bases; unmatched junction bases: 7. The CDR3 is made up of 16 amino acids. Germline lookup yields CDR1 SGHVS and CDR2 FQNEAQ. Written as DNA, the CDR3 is TGTGCCAGCAGCTTAGTATCCAGCGGGGGCCACAATGAGCAGTTCTTC. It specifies CASSLVSSGGHNEQFF.

As DNA, the CDR3 is TGTGCCAGCATCAAAAGGTGGACTAGCGGGATCGACGGGGAGCTGTTTTTT. Protein: CASIKRWTSGIDGELFF. The chain employs TRBV28 and TRBJ2-2; the match to TRBD2 covers 12 bases. The CDR3 is made up of 17 amino acids. The V gene's germline CDR1 is MDHEN and CDR2 SYDVKM. V lost 7 bases, J lost 7 bases, and 13 bases stayed unmatched.

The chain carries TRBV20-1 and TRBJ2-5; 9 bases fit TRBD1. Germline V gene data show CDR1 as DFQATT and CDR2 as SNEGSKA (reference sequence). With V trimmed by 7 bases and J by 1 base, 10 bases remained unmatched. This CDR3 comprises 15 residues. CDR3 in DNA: TGCAGTGGAAACAGGGGGCGCGGATTCCAAGAGACCCAGTACTTC. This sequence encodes CSGNRGRGFQETQYF.

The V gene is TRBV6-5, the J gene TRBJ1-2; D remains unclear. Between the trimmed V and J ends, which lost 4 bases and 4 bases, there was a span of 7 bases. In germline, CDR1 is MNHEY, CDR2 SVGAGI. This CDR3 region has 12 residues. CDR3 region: CASSFDTYGYTF. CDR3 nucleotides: TGTGCCAGCAGTTTTGACACCTATGGCTACACCTTC.

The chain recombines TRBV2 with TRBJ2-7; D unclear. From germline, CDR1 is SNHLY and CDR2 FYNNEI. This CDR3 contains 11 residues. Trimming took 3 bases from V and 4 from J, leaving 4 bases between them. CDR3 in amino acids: CASSDFYEQYF. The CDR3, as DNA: TGTGCCAGCAGTGATTTTTACGAGCAGTACTTC.